The 2 T cell receptor beta chains below all came from one sample that was sequenced in a study of cytomegalovirus exposure and HLA in healthy donors. Primers included in the PCR were 60 Vbeta and 13 Jbeta primers. Assay: immunoSEQ multiplex PCR; the TCRdb copy retains only in-frame clones and omits some. The data contain 120,000 or so clones, approximately 75% of them singletons. Sequenced material: PBMCs. Source of these receptors: a man aged 30 to 39 in good health and CMV-seronegative.

This clone came up once. CDR3: CASSKESTQIYYGYTF. CDR3 nucleotide sequence: TGTGCCAGCAGCAAAGAAAGTACACAAATCTACTATGGCTACACCTTC. The chain recombines TRBV5-4 with TRBJ1-2; D unclear. V shed 4 bases and J shed 3 bases, with 19 bases lying between them. CDR1 SGHNT and CDR2 YYREEE come from the germline V gene (reference sequence). This CDR3 has 16 residues.

The chain joins TRBV10-1 to TRBJ2-3; tentative D call: TRBD2 (5 bases). Trimming stripped 0 bases from V and 3 bases from J, with 16 bases between. The CDR3 has 17 amino acids. The V gene's germline CDR1 is WNHNN and CDR2 SYGVQD (reference sequence). The CDR3 reads CASSESNWEFGTDTQYF. Here the CDR3 DNA reads TGCGCCAGCAGTGAGTCGAATTGGGAGTTCGGGACAGATACGCAGTATTTT.